This T cell receptor beta chain was identified in a study of monozygotic twins with inflammatory bowel disease. In the case of this clonotype: Its target is not known.

Germline V gene lookup returns CDR1 DFQATT and CDR2 SNEGSKA (reference sequence). The CDR3 runs to 14 residues. Whole-study findings and limits: T cell subtypes were not distinguishable in this analysis.

Template switching introduced UMIs that contain a 6-nucleotide sample barcode. Reanalyzing the 5' RACE reads, TCRdb keeps one entry per CDR3 protein, without DNA. The sample holds fewer than 450,000 distinct CDR3 sequences. The rearrangement uses TRBV20-1 and TRBJ2-4; absent DNA, TCRdb's TRBD1 call cannot be checked. This sequence was found in a human donor with ulcerative colitis or Crohn's disease, or a healthy co-twin of an affected twin (not recorded which). The sequencing sample was made of blood. CDR3 loop: CSASGNRGQNIQYF.